Shown below are 14 T cell receptor beta chains from a single sample sequenced in a study of OX40 agonist ivuxolimab in advanced cancers. Library prep was done by the immunoSEQ multiplex PCR assay. The immuneACCESS repertoire file appears here via TCRdb, limited to in-frame rearrangements. These files lack a portion of the clones; in checked studies, under half of the deficit traces to unresolved V genes, and the cause of the others is not known. This sample gives 80,000 to 90,000 clones in total; about 88% of them show up just once. The top ten hold around 1.5% of the sample. Sequenced here: CD4+ or CD8+ T cells sorted from blood, sampled in a trial of the OX40 agonist ivuxolimab. The source is an adult with an advanced solid tumor such as melanoma, head and neck, liver or kidney cancer.

In its sample, this clone was seen once. This chain connects TRBV7-3 to TRBJ2-1, with TRBD1 as a possible D gene (6 bases). Germline CDR1 reads SGHTA; CDR2 reads FQGTGA. This CDR3 contains 15 residues. Trimming shortened V by 5 bases and J by 7 bases, and 18 bases separated the two germline ends. CDR3 nucleotide sequence: TGTGCCAGCAGCCCAAAGGGGTCAGGGGAGAATGAGCAGTTCTTC. It is translated as CASSPKGSGENEQFF.

The rearrangement uses TRBV19 and TRBJ1-6; TRBD1 aligns across 9 bases. The CDR3 is made up of 14 amino acids. V was clipped by 6 bases and J by 10 bases; unmatched bases: 7. Germline-derived CDR1 and CDR2 are LNHDA and SQIVND (reference sequence). CDR3 sequence (DNA): TGTGCCAGTAGAGCCCGGGACAGGGTATCACCCCTCCACTTT. Protein sequence: CASRARDRVSPLHF.

In its sample, this clone was seen once. This chain uses TRBV29-1 with TRBJ1-1, with TRBD1 matching 9 bases. The CDR3 contains 12 residues. Germline values: CDR1 SQVTM, CDR2 ANQGSEA. Germline trimming cut 8 bases from V and 3 bases from J; bases unmatched to any gene: 4. CDR3 residues: CSPGQGYTEAFF. The DNA of the CDR3 is TGCAGCCCGGGACAGGGTTACACTGAAGCTTTCTTT.

The chain recombines TRBV7-9 with TRBJ2-2, with 7 bases fitting TRBD1. V was clipped by 4 bases and J by 4 bases; unmatched bases: 3. The CDR3 is 14 amino acids. Looked up from germline, CDR1 is SEHNR and CDR2 is FQNEAQ (reference sequence). The CDR3 nucleotides read TGTGCCAGCAGCTCGGGACAGACCACCGGGGAGCTGTTTTTT. Translating it yields CASSSGQTTGELFF.

The chain is built from TRBV28 and TRBJ2-5, with 8 bases identical to TRBD2. Germline loops: CDR1 MDHEN, CDR2 SYDVKM. The CDR3 covers 14 residues. The J segment lost 6 bases and the V segment lost 5 bases, leaving 8 bases of the junction unmatched. The CDR3 bases are TGTGCCAGCAGTCCTCCGGGAGGGAGGAAGACCCAGTACTTC. It is translated as CASSPPGGRKTQYF.

The chain combines TRBV19 with TRBJ1-5, with D possibly TRBD1 on 6 matching bases. The V end was cut by 1 base, the J end by 5 bases, with 15 bases between. This CDR3 comprises 16 residues. Looked up from germline, CDR1 is LNHDA and CDR2 is SQIVND (reference sequence). The CDR3 DNA sequence: TGTGCCAGTAGTATAGCGTCAGGAGGGGGATATCAGCCCCAGCATTTT. This translates into CASSIASGGGYQPQHF.

The rearrangement joins TRBV9 to TRBJ2-5; TRBD1 is a possible D gene (6 bases). V lost 3 bases and J 2 bases, leaving 14 bases between the germline ends. The CDR3 extends over 15 amino acids. Per germline, CDR1 SGDLS and CDR2 YYNGEE. The DNA of the CDR3 is TGTGCCAGCAGCGGACTATCGGGACAACAAGAGACCCAGTACTTC. It specifies CASSGLSGQQETQYF. The complete variable domain, with remaining parts taken from reference TRBV9 and TRBJ2-5, reads DSGVTQTPKHLITATGQRVTLRCSPRSGDLSVYWYQQSLDQGLQFLIQYYNGEERAKGNILERFSAQQFPDLHSELNLSSLELGDSALYFCASSGLSGQQETQYFGPGTRLLVL.

The rearrangement joins TRBV11-2 to TRBJ2-2; 9 nucleotides align to TRBD1. Germline values: CDR1 SGHAT, CDR2 FQNNGV. The CDR3 is 15 amino acids. J was trimmed by 3 bases and V by 5 bases; bases with no gene match: 4. The CDR3 loop is CASSPTGGDTGELFF. Written as DNA, the CDR3 is TGTGCCAGCAGCCCAACAGGGGGCGACACCGGGGAGCTGTTTTTT.

This chain uses TRBV29-1 with TRBJ2-4; TRBD1 might be the D (5 bases). The germline V and J ends were trimmed by 3 bases and 7 bases, with 7 bases remaining between them. Germline CDR1 SQVTM, CDR2 ANQGSEA. The CDR3 runs to 11 residues. CDR3 DNA sequence: TGCAGCGTTGACAGGGCTAACATTCAGTACTTC. This codes for CSVDRANIQYF. The full variable domain, rest sourced from reference TRBV29-1 and TRBJ2-4, is SAVISQKPSRDICQRGTSLTIQCQVDSQVTMMFWYRQQPGQSLTLIATANQGSEATYESGFVIDKFPISRPNLTFSTLTVSNMSPEDSSIYLCSVDRANIQYFGAGTRLSVL.

The chain recombines TRBV5-1 with TRBJ2-1, with D perhaps matching TRBD2 (6 bases). The CDR3 has 16 residues. Germline-derived CDR1 and CDR2 are SGHRS and YFSETQ. Trimming removed 2 bases at V and 5 bases at J, with 17 bases between. The DNA for the CDR3 is TGCGCCAGCAGCTTAGGCCCCGGGACTCCCGACAATGAGCAGTTCTTC. Translating it yields CASSLGPGTPDNEQFF. Full variable domain (outside the CDR3, taken from reference TRBV5-1 and TRBJ2-1): KAGVTQTPRYLIKTRGQQVTLSCSPISGHRSVSWYQQTPGQGLQFLFEYFSETQRNKGNFPGRFSGRQFSNSRSEMNVSTLELGDSALYLCASSLGPGTPDNEQFFGPGTRLTVL.

Comment on this clone: At the DNA level, this CDR3 is encoded by other sequences in the same sample as well. The gene calls are TRBV7-3 and TRBJ1-1; no firm D call. Germline V gene data show CDR1 as SGHTA and CDR2 as FQGTGA. CDR3 size: 13 residues. V lost 6 bases, J lost 2 bases, and 10 bases lay in between. As DNA, the CDR3 is TGTGCCAGCAGTCCTCACGCAAACACTGAAGCTTTCTTT. Amino acid sequence: CASSPHANTEAFF.

This clone is a singleton in its sample. The CDR3 spells CASSLVGQGASRGNEQFF. CDR3 DNA: TGCGCCAGCAGCTTGGTTGGACAGGGGGCTTCCCGGGGCAATGAGCAGTTCTTC. The gene calls are TRBV5-1 and TRBJ2-1, with 11 positions matching TRBD1. V shed 0 bases and J 6 bases; nucleotides not matched to a gene: 11. The length of the CDR3 is 18 residues. Looked up from germline, CDR1 is SGHRS and CDR2 is YFSETQ.

The J gene is TRBJ2-7, the V gene TRBV2, with unresolved D. From germline, CDR1 is SNHLY and CDR2 FYNNEI. Trimming removed 0 bases at V and 3 bases at J, with 3 bases between. The CDR3 consists of 12 residues. CDR3 sequence (DNA): TGTGCCAGCAGTGAAGCAGACTACGAGCAGTACTTC. Its translation is CASSEADYEQYF.

The genes are TRBV5-4 and TRBJ1-1; possible D gene TRBD1, 5 bases. The germline gives CDR1 SGHNT, CDR2 YYREEE (reference sequence). The ends were cut back, 2 bases at V and 1 base at J, with 6 bases in the middle. The CDR3 is 13 residues long. CDR3 residues: CASSFGQNTEAFF. CDR3 DNA: TGTGCCAGCAGCTTTGGACAGAACACTGAAGCTTTCTTT.